The entry below describes one T cell receptor (beta chain). This record comes from a study of blood T cell repertoires in COVID-19. Study at large: The origin of the acute and convalescent COVID-19 samples was the United States, Italy and Spain.

Original data processing: Reference gene primer amplification in the assay estimated nucleated cell counts. The protocol was immunoSEQ multiplex PCR, while the TCRdb copy is restricted to in-frame clones and leaves out a portion. That table furnishes V, J and clone size, whereas the DNA furnished D and trimming. The data hold 70,000 to 90,000 clones, with 85% observed a single time. Germline lookup yields CDR1 SGHNT and CDR2 YENEEA. V gave up 2 bases and J gave up 8 bases, with 15 bases separating them. This CDR3 region has 14 residues. The sample taken for sequencing was peripheral blood. The chain uses TRBV11-3 and TRBJ1-1; TRBD1 is a possible D gene (6 bases). This clonotype originated in a man in his fifties or sixties with COVID-19, enrolled during active disease. CDR3 region: CASSLTPSTGEAFF. The CDR3 nucleotides are TGTGCCAGCAGCTTAACCCCTTCTACAGGGGAAGCTTTCTTT. Filled out from reference TRBV11-3 and TRBJ1-1, the complete variable domain reads EAGVVQSPRYKIIEKKQPVAFWCNPISGHNTLYWYLQNLGQGPELLIRYENEEAVDDSQLPKDRFSAERLKGVDSTLKIQPAELGDSAVYLCASSLTPSTGEAFFGQGTRLTVV.